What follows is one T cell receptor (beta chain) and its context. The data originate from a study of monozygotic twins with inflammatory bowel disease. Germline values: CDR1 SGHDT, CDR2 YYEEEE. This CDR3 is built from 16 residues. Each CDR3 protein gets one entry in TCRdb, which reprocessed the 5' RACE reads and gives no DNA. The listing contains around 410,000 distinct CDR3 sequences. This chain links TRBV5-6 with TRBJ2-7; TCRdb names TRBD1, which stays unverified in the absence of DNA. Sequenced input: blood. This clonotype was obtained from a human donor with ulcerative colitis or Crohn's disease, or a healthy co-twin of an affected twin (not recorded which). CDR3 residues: CASSLLGQGAKYEQYF.